Following are 25 T cell receptor beta chains from one sample sequenced in a study of blood T cell repertoires in COVID-19. The table came from immunoSEQ multiplex PCR; TCRdb's copy has only in-frame clones and leaves some out. This table has approximately 220,000 clones, approximately 83% appearing once. The sample consisted of PBMCs or T cells enriched from blood (not recorded which). These receptors all come from a woman in her forties or fifties who had been exposed to COVID-19.

V gene TRBV7-6 combines with J gene TRBJ2-1; TRBD1 is a possible D gene (6 bases). There are 16 residues in the CDR3. Germline loops: CDR1 SGHVS, CDR2 FNYEAQ. V gave up 3 bases and J gave up 8 bases, with 20 bases separating them. The CDR3 sequence: CASSLTGGWSIDEQFF. In DNA form, the CDR3 reads TGTGCCAGCAGCTTGACAGGAGGTTGGTCAATCGATGAGCAGTTCTTC.

The rearrangement joins TRBV28 to TRBJ2-3; no firm D call. The CDR3 sequence is 15 residues long. V gave up 1 base and J gave up 5 bases, with 13 bases separating them. Germline V gives CDR1 MDHEN, CDR2 SYDVKM. CDR3 DNA sequence: TGTGCCAGCAGTTTATTCGGCGATTCGGGAGATACGCAGTATTTT. Amino acid sequence: CASSLFGDSGDTQYF.

This clone was seen more than once but under ten times. The rearrangement joins TRBV11-3 to TRBJ2-6; no clear D. Germline values: CDR1 SGHNT, CDR2 YENEEA. The CDR3 contains 16 residues. V was trimmed by 8 bases and J by 5 bases, leaving 19 bases between them. Here the CDR3 reads CASDLFRVIRANVLTF. The CDR3 DNA is TGTGCCAGCGACCTCTTCCGGGTCATACGGGCCAACGTCCTGACTTTC.

This clone was counted a single time. V and J are TRBV28 and TRBJ1-2; D gene ambiguous. Germline V CDR1 and CDR2: MDHEN, SYDVKM. CDR3 size: 12 residues. V gave up 2 bases and J gave up 4 bases, with 5 bases separating them. CDR3 sequence reads: CASSLPGYGYTF. Written as DNA, the CDR3 is TGTGCCAGCAGTTTACCGGGCTATGGCTACACCTTC.

This clone occurred once. This chain joins TRBV6-1 and TRBJ2-1, with 7 bases identical to TRBD2. Unmatched junction bases numbered 2, after V lost 2 bases and J lost 7 bases. This CDR3 has 13 residues. From germline, CDR1 is MNHNS and CDR2 SASEGT. In DNA, the CDR3 is TGTGCCAGCAGTGAACAGCGGGGTAATGAGCAGTTCTTC. Protein sequence: CASSEQRGNEQFF.

The rearrangement uses TRBV19 and TRBJ1-3; a possible D gene is TRBD1 (6 bases). This CDR3 has 14 residues. Germline loops: CDR1 LNHDA, CDR2 SQIVND (reference sequence). The V end was cut by 6 bases, the J end by 8 bases, with 17 bases between. This CDR3 reads CASRPGHTSDTIYF. DNA of the CDR3: TGTGCCAGTAGGCCGGGACATACTAGCGACACCATATATTTT.

This clone has a handful of counts. The chain recombines TRBV7-2 with TRBJ2-6, with D possibly matching TRBD2 (5 bases). The germline gives CDR1 SGHTA, CDR2 FQGNSA. The CDR3 has 18 residues. Trimming stripped 3 bases from V and 0 bases from J, with 15 bases between. Here the CDR3 DNA reads TGTGCCAGCAGCTTGGAGGTAGCCCCACTCTCTGGGGCCAACGTCCTGACTTTC. Protein: CASSLEVAPLSGANVLTF.

This sequence joins TRBV2 and TRBJ2-2, with 12 bases matching TRBD1. The germline V gene has CDR1 SNHLY and CDR2 FYNNEI. The ends lost 6 bases at V and 5 bases at J; junction bases unmatched: 7. CDR3 length: 16 residues. Here the CDR3 DNA reads TGTGCCAGCAGGAGGGACAGGGGGCAAAGAACCGGGGAGCTGTTTTTT. This translates into CASRRDRGQRTGELFF.

The gene calls are TRBV19 and TRBJ1-1; 9 bases line up with TRBD1. The germline gives CDR1 LNHDA, CDR2 SQIVND (reference sequence). The CDR3 sequence is 15 residues long. Unmatched junction bases numbered 5, after V lost 6 bases and J lost 0 bases. CDR3 amino acids: CASRQGAGMNTEAFF. In DNA, the CDR3 is TGTGCCAGTAGACAGGGGGCTGGAATGAACACTGAAGCTTTCTTT.

The chain uses TRBV12-5 and TRBJ2-7; 7 nucleotides line up with TRBD2. The germline V gene encodes CDR1 LGHNT and CDR2 FRNRAP. This CDR3 contains 13 residues. With V trimmed by 5 bases and J by 2 bases, 3 bases remained unmatched. CDR3 in amino acids: CASGGGGTYEQYF. In DNA, the CDR3 is TGTGCTAGTGGTGGGGGGGGTACCTACGAGCAGTACTTC.

The V and J genes are TRBV29-1 and TRBJ1-1; D ambiguous. Trimming left V 8 bases short and J 5 bases short, with 18 bases between. The CDR3 spans 13 residues. In germline, CDR1 is SQVTM, CDR2 ANQGSEA. The CDR3 region is CSIRQVLGTEAFF. For the CDR3, the DNA is TGCAGCATCCGACAAGTCCTTGGGACTGAAGCTTTCTTT.

The chain uses TRBV20-1 and TRBJ2-3; tentatively, D is TRBD2 (5 bases). CDR1 DFQATT and CDR2 SNEGSKA come from the germline V gene (reference sequence). This CDR3 comprises 15 residues. The V end lost 3 bases, the J end lost 0 bases, and 13 bases lay between the germline ends. The DNA of the CDR3 is TGCAGTGCTAGTAGCGCCCAGACTAGCACAGATACGCAGTATTTT. Encoded protein: CSASSAQTSTDTQYF.

Only a few counts were recorded for this clone. At one end, the junction sequence differs from germline, possibly due to a read error. The rearrangement joins TRBV5-6 to TRBJ1-2, with 7 bases fitting TRBD1. This CDR3 comprises 15 residues. Germline lookup yields CDR1 SGHDT and CDR2 YYEEEE. CDR3 nucleotides: TGTGCCAGCAGATTGGTTTTGGACAGGACCTATGGCTACACCTTC. Its protein is CASRLVLDRTYGYTF.

J is TRBJ2-3 and V is TRBV4-3; D may be TRBD2 (6 bases). This CDR3 has 18 residues. Per germline, CDR1 LGHNA and CDR2 YSLEER. Trimming took 0 bases from V and 6 from J, leaving 22 bases between them. The CDR3 is CASSQDMTGTWGKDTQYF. As DNA, the CDR3 is TGCGCCAGCAGCCAAGACATGACCGGGACTTGGGGAAAGGATACGCAGTATTTT.

CDR3 sequence reads: CASSPASGSEQYF. As DNA, the CDR3 is TGTGCCAGCTCACCTGCTTCGGGGAGCGAGCAGTACTTC. V and J are TRBV18 and TRBJ2-7; possibly TRBD2 for D (5 bases). Per the germline V gene, CDR1 is KGHSH and CDR2 is LQKENI. The length of the CDR3 is 13 residues. Trimming cost V 3 bases and J 6 bases, with 12 bases left between them.

This clone was seen a few times. The chain recombines TRBV7-9 with TRBJ2-1; 7 bases are a match to TRBD2. The CDR3 totals 16 residues. Germline V gene sequence: CDR1 SEHNR, CDR2 FQNEAQ (reference sequence). Unmatched junction bases numbered 14, after V lost 4 bases and J lost 8 bases. CDR3 sequence: CASSSPTSRAHHEQFF. The DNA for the CDR3 is TGTGCCAGCAGCTCCCCGACTAGCCGGGCTCACCATGAGCAGTTCTTC.

The chain joins TRBV6-5 to TRBJ1-6, with D possibly TRBD1 on 6 matching bases. The V end was cut by 3 bases, the J end by 7 bases, with 16 bases between. The germline CDR1 and CDR2 sequences are MNHEY and SVGAGI. The CDR3 length is 16 residues. The CDR3 DNA is TGTGCCAGCAGTTATAACGCAGGGGTGGAAAATTCACCCCTCCACTTT. It specifies CASSYNAGVENSPLHF.

Remarks on this clone: Other DNA sequences in this sample translate to the same CDR3. This rearrangement joins TRBV3-1 (or the pseudogene TRBV3-2) to TRBJ1-5; unclear D gene. Germline CDR1 is LGHDT and CDR2 is YNNKEL (reference sequence). With 1 base removed from V and 4 bases from J, the gap between germline ends came to 8 bases. The CDR3 covers 14 residues. The DNA of the CDR3 is TGTGCCAGCAGCCAAGGTAGAGGTAATCAGCCCCAGCATTTT. It encodes CASSQGRGNQPQHF.

This clone was counted at least ten times. The chain has TRBV19 and TRBJ1-6; TRBD1 agrees at 8 bases. CDR1 LNHDA and CDR2 SQIVND come from the germline V gene (reference sequence). This CDR3 is built from 14 residues. Trimming took 3 bases from V and 9 from J; bases not matched to a gene: 4. The CDR3 is CASSIDRGLSPLHF. DNA of the CDR3: TGTGCCAGTAGTATCGACAGGGGCCTTTCACCCCTCCACTTT.

This chain links TRBV5-1 with TRBJ2-1, with 7 nucleotides matching TRBD1. The J segment lost 4 bases and the V segment lost 4 bases, leaving 8 bases of the junction unmatched. The CDR3 sequence is 15 residues long. Germline V gene sequence: CDR1 SGHRS, CDR2 YFSETQ. The CDR3 reads CASSLGGRGYNEQFF. The CDR3 DNA reads TGCGCCAGCAGCCTAGGGGGCAGGGGATACAATGAGCAGTTCTTC.

This chain links TRBV29-1 with TRBJ1-1; possibly TRBD1 for D (5 bases). The length of the CDR3 is 13 residues. The germline CDR1 and CDR2 sequences are SQVTM and ANQGSEA. With 7 bases removed from V and 4 bases from J, the gap between germline ends came to 16 bases. The CDR3 protein is CSAVDGGTTEAFF. The CDR3 DNA is TGCAGCGCCGTGGATGGGGGGACCACTGAAGCTTTCTTT.

The CDR3 region is CASTGAGQHQPQHF. Here the CDR3 DNA reads TGTGCCAGTACAGGGGCAGGGCAACATCAGCCCCAGCATTTT. The rearrangement joins TRBV19 to TRBJ1-5; the D gene is possibly TRBD1 (6 bases). Germline assignment: CDR1 LNHDA and CDR2 SQIVND (reference sequence). Trimming left V 7 bases short and J 5 bases short, with 15 bases between. The CDR3 is 14 amino acids.

V is TRBV6-6 and J is TRBJ1-3; 9 bases align to TRBD1. J was trimmed by 0 bases and V by 5 bases; bases with no gene match: 5. CDR1 and CDR2 from the germline V gene are MNHNY and SVGAGI (reference sequence). This CDR3 has 16 residues. The CDR3 loop is CASSQRQGVSGNTIYF. The DNA for the CDR3 is TGTGCCAGCAGTCAAAGACAGGGGGTCTCTGGAAACACCATATATTTT.

This clone occurred once. V gene TRBV11-2 combines with J gene TRBJ2-7, with TRBD1 as a possible D gene (6 bases). The CDR3 loop spans 15 amino acids. Germline V CDR1 and CDR2: SGHAT, FQNNGV. Deletions cut 1 base from V and 2 bases from J, with 12 bases between. CDR3 bases: TGTGCCAGCAGCTTAGGGGCAGGGGAGCCCTACGAGCAGTACTTC. It encodes CASSLGAGEPYEQYF.

This chain links TRBV3-1 (or the pseudogene TRBV3-2) with TRBJ1-2; 7 bases line up with TRBD1. The CDR3 sequence is 14 residues long. The V and J ends lost 0 bases and 4 bases, in that order; junction bases with no gene match: 2. Per the germline V gene, CDR1 is LGHDT and CDR2 is YNNKEL (reference sequence). The CDR3 DNA reads TGTGCCAGCAGCCAAGAACACAGGGGCTATGGCTACACCTTC. Its translation is CASSQEHRGYGYTF.